This TCR beta chain was captured in a study of blood T cell repertoires in COVID-19. Across the whole study: Sites across the United States, Italy and Spain contributed samples from acute and convalescent COVID-19.

The Seattle site enrolled patients during active infection and followed them longitudinally. The CDR3 is made up of 17 amino acids. Germline values: CDR1 KGHSH, CDR2 LQKENI. J lost 3 bases, V lost 3 bases, and 12 bases had no gene match. Original data processing: It was from reference gene primer amplification that nucleated cell counts were estimated. TCRdb's table, derived via immunoSEQ multiplex PCR, lists solely in-frame clones and lacks some. V and J calls and clone size are copied from that table; D and trimming were computed from the DNA. This repertoire shows more than 150,000 clones, approximately 94% found once; its top ten account for 0.76%.

The chain uses TRBV18 and TRBJ2-7, with 9 bases identical to TRBD2. The specimen sequenced was peripheral blood. This TCR was recovered from a man aged 30 to 45 with COVID-19, enrolled during active disease. Written as DNA, the CDR3 is TGTGCCAGCTCACCTACGATGCTAGCGGGGAATTTCTACGAGCAGTACTTC. This sequence encodes CASSPTMLAGNFYEQYF.